These 30 T cell receptor beta chains were all obtained from the same sample, sequenced in a study of OX40 agonist ivuxolimab in advanced cancers. Method: immunoSEQ multiplex PCR; TCRdb's copy keeps in-frame clones and lacks some. The sample lists some 64,000 clones; about 90% were seen once. The input for sequencing was CD4+ or CD8+ T cells sorted from blood, taken in a trial of the OX40 agonist ivuxolimab. The receptor source for this set is an adult with an advanced solid tumor such as melanoma, head and neck, liver or kidney cancer.

V usage is TRBV5-1 and J usage is TRBJ2-5; possibly TRBD1 or TRBD2 for D (5 bases each). V was shortened by 0 bases and J by 2 bases, with 11 bases between the two germline ends. The CDR3 consists of 15 residues. Germline V gives CDR1 SGHRS, CDR2 YFSETQ. In DNA form, the CDR3 reads TGCGCCAGCAGCTTGGACGGGACGGGACAAGAGACCCAGTACTTC. Protein sequence: CASSLDGTGQETQYF. Drawing the rest from reference TRBV5-1 and TRBJ2-5, the complete variable domain is KAGVTQTPRYLIKTRGQQVTLSCSPISGHRSVSWYQQTPGQGLQFLFEYFSETQRNKGNFPGRFSGRQFSNSRSEMNVSTLELGDSALYLCASSLDGTGQETQYFGPGTRLLVL.

The genes are TRBV5-1 and TRBJ1-1; the D is unclear. From germline, CDR1 is SGHRS and CDR2 YFSETQ. The CDR3 has 13 amino acids. V lost 5 bases, J lost 5 bases, and 13 bases lay in between. CDR3 sequence reads: CASSSREGTEAFF. The CDR3 DNA reads TGCGCCAGCAGTTCGCGGGAAGGGACTGAAGCTTTCTTT.

This clone was counted once. The rearrangement links TRBV18 to TRBJ1-1; D is unclear. Per the germline V gene, CDR1 is KGHSH and CDR2 is LQKENI. The CDR3 consists of 13 residues. Trimming left V 1 base short and J 3 bases short, with 6 bases between. The CDR3 region has the DNA TGTGCCAGCTCACCACTTCCAGACACTGAAGCTTTCTTT. Protein product: CASSPLPDTEAFF.

The V and J genes are TRBV7-9 and TRBJ2-5; the D is unclear. V dropped 5 bases and J dropped 5 bases, with 9 bases sitting between them. Germline values: CDR1 SEHNR, CDR2 FQNEAQ (reference sequence). This CDR3 has 12 amino acids. The CDR3 nucleotides are TGTGCCAGCAGCCCGACATCCGAGACCCAGTACTTC. It encodes CASSPTSETQYF.

This clone has just a few counts. J is TRBJ1-3 and V is TRBV7-9; D remains ambiguous. The CDR3 extends over 12 amino acids. The V end was cut by 7 bases, the J end by 3 bases, with 7 bases between. CDR1 SEHNR and CDR2 FQNEAQ come from the germline V gene (reference sequence). This chain's CDR3 is CASTANGNTIYF. The CDR3, as DNA: TGTGCCAGCACCGCAAATGGAAACACCATATATTTT.

The V call is TRBV2, the J call TRBJ1-1; D ambiguous. The CDR3 has 13 amino acids. CDR1 and CDR2 from the germline V gene are SNHLY and FYNNEI. Trimming took 7 bases from V and 1 from J, leaving 10 bases between them. The DNA of the CDR3 is TGTGCCAGCAACGACCTTGGGAACACTGAAGCTTTCTTT. The encoded protein is CASNDLGNTEAFF.

This clone occurred once. The rearrangement uses TRBV28 and TRBJ1-2; D gene uncertain. The CDR3 consists of 13 residues. In germline, CDR1 is MDHEN, CDR2 SYDVKM. The V gene lost 8 bases and the J gene lost 4 bases, with 14 bases spanning the gap. CDR3 DNA sequence: TGTGCCAGCTATCCAGGCGGAGGCTATGGCTACACCTTC. It encodes CASYPGGGYGYTF.

The chain recombines TRBV18 with TRBJ1-1, with D unclear. This CDR3 has 12 amino acids. With 5 bases removed from V and 0 bases from J, the gap between germline ends came to 4 bases. The germline V gene encodes CDR1 KGHSH and CDR2 LQKENI. The CDR3 DNA sequence: TGTGCCAGCTCAACCCTGAACACTGAAGCTTTCTTT. It encodes CASSTLNTEAFF.

Only one count was recorded for this clone. J is TRBJ2-7 and V is TRBV28; 7 nucleotides match TRBD1. This CDR3 has 15 residues. Trimming took 5 bases from V and 2 from J; bases not matched to a gene: 9. Looked up from germline, CDR1 is MDHEN and CDR2 is SYDVKM. CDR3 nucleotides: TGTGCCAGCAGTGAGAATTGGGGACAGACCTACGAGCAGTACTTC. It codes for CASSENWGQTYEQYF.

The chain combines TRBV30 with TRBJ1-5; 7 bases map to TRBD1. Germline V gene sequence: CDR1 GTSNPN, CDR2 SVGIG (reference sequence). The trim removed 0 bases at V and 6 bases at J, leaving 8 bases unmatched. The CDR3 has 15 residues. The CDR3 sequence: CAWSVLQGESQPQHF. The CDR3, as DNA: TGTGCCTGGAGTGTCCTGCAGGGGGAGAGTCAGCCCCAGCATTTT.

This clone is a singleton in its sample. This rearrangement joins TRBV6-1 to TRBJ2-1, with D perhaps matching TRBD1 (6 bases). CDR3 length: 12 residues. V dropped 6 bases and J dropped 10 bases, with 13 bases sitting between them. The germline V gene encodes CDR1 MNHNS and CDR2 SASEGT. The CDR3 spells CASRKGEWEQFF. CDR3 DNA sequence: TGTGCCAGCAGAAAGGGGGAGTGGGAGCAGTTCTTC.

The genes are TRBV19 and TRBJ2-1, with D perhaps matching TRBD2 (5 bases). Germline lookup yields CDR1 LNHDA and CDR2 SQIVND (reference sequence). V was cut by 2 bases and J by 6 bases, with 8 bases left in between. CDR3 length equals 13 residues. In DNA, the CDR3 is TGTGCCAGTAGTATACGGGGTTTCAATGAGCAGTTCTTC. Protein product: CASSIRGFNEQFF. Based on the CDR3 plus reference TRBV19 and TRBJ2-1, the full variable domain is DGGITQSPKYLFRKEGQNVTLSCEQNLNHDAMYWYRQDPGQGLRLIYYSQIVNDFQKGDIAEGYSVSREKKESFPLTVTSAQKNPTAFYLCASSIRGFNEQFFGPGTRLTVL.

The genes are TRBV29-1 and TRBJ2-5; D is uncertain. V was cut by 4 bases and J by 4 bases, with 10 bases left in between. In germline, CDR1 is SQVTM, CDR2 ANQGSEA. The CDR3 sequence is 12 residues long. CDR3 nucleotides: TGCAGCGTTGCAGTCGCGTTAGAGACCCAGTACTTC. It encodes CSVAVALETQYF. The full variable domain, in which reference TRBV29-1 and TRBJ2-5 provide the parts outside the CDR3, is SAVISQKPSRDICQRGTSLTIQCQVDSQVTMMFWYRQQPGQSLTLIATANQGSEATYESGFVIDKFPISRPNLTFSTLTVSNMSPEDSSIYLCSVAVALETQYFGPGTRLLVL.

A few counts support this clone. The J gene is TRBJ1-5, the V gene TRBV30, with a possible D match to TRBD1 (5 bases). CDR1 and CDR2 (germline): GTSNPN, SVGIG (reference sequence). V gave up 1 base and J gave up 2 bases, with 6 bases separating them. This CDR3 contains 13 residues. The CDR3 protein is CAWSEQGNQPQHF. Here the CDR3 DNA reads TGTGCCTGGAGTGAACAGGGCAATCAGCCCCAGCATTTT. The entire variable domain, with the rest obtained from reference TRBV30 and TRBJ1-5, is as follows: SQTIHQWPATLVQPVGSPLSLECTVEGTSNPNLYWYRQAAGRGLQLLFYSVGIGQISSEVPQNLSASRPQDRQFILSSKKLLLSDSGFYLCAWSEQGNQPQHFGDGTRLSIL.

The chain employs TRBV4-1 and TRBJ2-3; D is undetermined. The CDR3 totals 17 residues. Germline V gene data show CDR1 as MGHRA and CDR2 as YSYEKL. V lost 0 bases and J lost 1, with 14 bases in between. For the CDR3, the DNA is TGCGCCAGCAGCCAAGAGGAACCGGGTTCAGGCACAGATACGCAGTATTTT. This encodes CASSQEEPGSGTDTQYF.

The V gene is TRBV18, the J gene TRBJ1-1, with TRBD1 as a possible D gene (5 bases). This CDR3 contains 15 residues. V lost 4 bases and J lost 5, with 17 bases in between. Germline CDR1 and CDR2: KGHSH and LQKENI. The CDR3 DNA is TGTGCCAGCTCACAAACCGGGACGGAGGGGACTGAAGCTTTCTTT. It specifies CASSQTGTEGTEAFF.

The rearrangement uses TRBV29-1 and TRBJ1-1, with 7 bases fitting TRBD1. CDR3 size: 13 residues. Germline values: CDR1 SQVTM, CDR2 ANQGSEA. V trimming: 8 bases; J trimming: 4 bases; junction bases outside the gene matches: 10. The CDR3 nucleotides read TGCAGCACTTACAGGGGAATGGGCACTGAAGCTTTCTTT. Amino acid sequence: CSTYRGMGTEAFF. Variable domain in full (rest from reference TRBV29-1 and TRBJ1-1): SAVISQKPSRDICQRGTSLTIQCQVDSQVTMMFWYRQQPGQSLTLIATANQGSEATYESGFVIDKFPISRPNLTFSTLTVSNMSPEDSSIYLCSTYRGMGTEAFFGQGTRLTVV.

The chain is built from TRBV10-2 and TRBJ1-2; 7 nucleotides align to TRBD1. This CDR3 spans 13 amino acids. Germline CDR1 WSHSY, CDR2 SAAADI. Trimming took 4 bases from V and 3 from J; bases not matched to a gene: 2. CDR3 amino acids: CASSVTGDYGYTF. The CDR3 coding sequence is TGCGCCAGCAGTGTTACAGGGGACTATGGCTACACCTTC.

This sequence joins TRBV19 and TRBJ2-3, with a tentative D call TRBD2 (6 bases). Trimming took off 10 bases at V and 2 bases at J, with 13 bases between the two ends. Looked up from germline, CDR1 is LNHDA and CDR2 is SQIVND (reference sequence). The CDR3 contains 13 residues. The chain's CDR3 is CATTGLPTDTQYF. As DNA, the CDR3 is TGTGCCACCACGGGACTTCCCACAGATACGCAGTATTTT.

CDR3 amino acids: CASSFGTSGSGNEQFF. The CDR3 DNA sequence: TGTGCCAGCAGTTTCGGGACTAGCGGGAGTGGGAATGAGCAGTTCTTC. This chain links TRBV28 with TRBJ2-1; 14 nucleotides line up with TRBD2. This CDR3 comprises 16 residues. With 3 bases clipped from V and 7 bases from J, the junction kept 5 bases outside the gene matches. CDR1 is MDHEN and CDR2 is SYDVKM in the germline V gene. The full variable domain, in which reference TRBV28 and TRBJ2-1 provide the parts outside the CDR3, is DVKVTQSSRYLVKRTGEKVFLECVQDMDHENMFWYRQDPGLGLRLIYFSYDVKMKEKGDIPEGYSVSREKKERFSLILESASTNQTSMYLCASSFGTSGSGNEQFFGPGTRLTVL.

The chain has TRBV10-3 and TRBJ2-7; D tentatively reads TRBD1 or TRBD2 (5 bases each). V lost 6 bases, J lost 4 bases, and 13 bases lay in between. The CDR3 loop spans 13 amino acids. Germline assignment: CDR1 ENHRY and CDR2 SYGVKD. CDR3 nucleotides: TGTGCCATCAGCCGGGACGACGGGTACGAGCAGTACTTC. Translating gives CAISRDDGYEQYF.

The chain combines TRBV18 with TRBJ2-2; 9 nucleotides align to TRBD2. CDR3 length equals 16 residues. Trimming removed 3 bases from V and 2 bases from J; junction bases left unmatched: 4. Germline values: CDR1 KGHSH, CDR2 LQKENI. The CDR3: CASSPTAGGNTGELFF. CDR3 bases: TGTGCCAGCTCACCGACAGCGGGAGGAAACACCGGGGAGCTGTTTTTT.

The J gene is TRBJ1-2, the V gene TRBV28; D gene uncertain. Germline CDR1 and CDR2: MDHEN and SYDVKM. V was pared by 7 bases and J by 6 bases, with 6 bases between. CDR3 length equals 10 residues. The CDR3 coding sequence is TGTGCCAGCAAGTCTGATGGCTACACCTTC. Residues: CASKSDGYTF.

CDR3 region: CAISDTAGFTDTQYF. The CDR3 region has the DNA TGTGCCATCAGCGATACGGCGGGATTCACAGATACGCAGTATTTT. The genes are TRBV10-3 and TRBJ2-3, with D possibly matching TRBD2 (6 bases). The V end lost 6 bases, the J end lost 2 bases, and 15 bases lay between the germline ends. Germline V gene lookup returns CDR1 ENHRY and CDR2 SYGVKD. The CDR3 has 15 residues.

The chain employs TRBV29-1 and TRBJ1-4, with TRBD1 identical over 9 bases. The V segment lost 7 bases and the J segment 8 bases; nucleotides outside the gene matches: 8. Germline V CDR1 and CDR2: SQVTM, ANQGSEA. This CDR3 has 13 amino acids. CDR3 coding DNA: TGCAGCGCCCGACAGGGGGAGATGGAAAAACTGTTTTTT. Its translation is CSARQGEMEKLFF.

This chain links TRBV28 with TRBJ1-2; weak D call: TRBD1 (6 bases). CDR3 length: 18 residues. V was pared by 5 bases and J by 1 base, with 23 bases between. Germline values: CDR1 MDHEN, CDR2 SYDVKM. The CDR3 DNA follows: TGTGCCAGCAGTCTCCTGACGGGGGGGGCCGCCAATAACTATGGCTACACCTTC. Protein product: CASSLLTGGAANNYGYTF.

The CDR3 region has the DNA TGTGCCAGCAGTTCGGGGGAGCGGGGCAATCAGCCCCAGCATTTT. Residues: CASSSGERGNQPQHF. The chain couples TRBV27 to TRBJ1-5, with D perhaps TRBD1 (5 bases). The germline gives CDR1 MNHEY, CDR2 SMNVEV (reference sequence). The germline V and J ends were trimmed by 4 bases and 2 bases, with 12 bases remaining between them. This CDR3 is built from 15 residues.

The chain has TRBV7-3 and TRBJ2-3, with TRBD2 matching 10 bases. V lost 5 bases, J lost 0 bases, and 2 bases stayed unmatched. This CDR3 comprises 15 residues. From germline, CDR1 is SGHTA and CDR2 FQGTGA. For the CDR3, the DNA is TGTGCCAGCAGCCCTAGCGGGGGTAGCACAGATACGCAGTATTTT. Residues: CASSPSGGSTDTQYF.

V is TRBV29-1 and J is TRBJ2-7, with D perhaps TRBD2 (6 bases). Deletions cut 7 bases from V and 5 bases from J, with 24 bases between. The CDR3 runs 15 residues. The germline CDR1 and CDR2 sequences are SQVTM and ANQGSEA. CDR3 DNA: TGCAGCGCACTGGGGGAGGCCCTCGGCTTTAACGAGCAGTACTTC. It translates to CSALGEALGFNEQYF.

V and J are TRBV28 and TRBJ1-1; tentatively, D is TRBD1 (5 bases). The V end lost 8 bases, the J end lost 1 base, and 20 bases lay between the germline ends. The CDR3 spans 16 residues. The V gene's germline CDR1 is MDHEN and CDR2 SYDVKM. CDR3: CASRGAPGGGNTEAFF. For the CDR3, the DNA is TGTGCCAGCCGCGGGGCCCCTGGGGGGGGGAACACTGAAGCTTTCTTT.